These T cell receptor beta chains were read from a single sample in a study of blood T cell repertoires in COVID-19. Only in-frame clones appear in the TCRdb table, and some are missing; sequencing was by immunoSEQ multiplex PCR. The table records roughly 16,000 clones, over 75% of them present only once. The material sequenced was peripheral blood. The receptors were sampled from a human donor in a cohort sampled during active COVID-19. Each CDR3 is given with its conserved first and last residue. The D gene is left open where the match is weak. The size of a clone is reported for some rows only, either as once, few or many, or as a class for expanded clones.

d_gene,abundance,v_gene,j_gene,CDR3aa,CDR3nt
TRBD2,-,TRBV7-2,TRBJ2-5,CASSPRLAGGRGQETQYF,TGTGCCAGCAGCCCGCGACTAGCGGGAGGGCGGGGGCAAGAGACCCAGTACTTC
-,few,TRBV7-9,TRBJ1-5,CASSLEGGVGNQPQHF,TGTGCCAGCAGCTTAGAAGGGGGGGTAGGCAATCAGCCCCAGCATTTT
TRBD1,few,TRBV3-1/TRBV3-2,TRBJ2-7,CASTGTGVLEQYF,TGTGCCAGCACAGGGACAGGGGTGCTCGAGCAGTACTTC
TRBD2,-,TRBV7-6,TRBJ2-7,CASSSLAGAYEQYF,TGTGCCAGCAGCTCCCTAGCGGGGGCCTACGAGCAGTACTTC
-,-,TRBV28,TRBJ2-7,CASRAGLLYEQYF,TGTGCCAGCAGAGCGGGCCTACTCTACGAGCAGTACTTC
-,-,TRBV27,TRBJ1-1,CASSLVGSTEAFF,TGTGCCAGCAGTTTGGTCGGTTCCACTGAAGCTTTCTTT
TRBD2,-,TRBV13,TRBJ2-5,CASSDLAGEQETQYF,TGTGCCAGCAGCGACCTAGCGGGGGAGCAAGAGACCCAGTACTTC
TRBD2,-,TRBV28,TRBJ2-3,CASSSPGLAGGPDTQYF,TGTGCCAGCAGTTCCCCGGGACTAGCGGGAGGGCCAGATACGCAGTATTTT
TRBD1,-,TRBV6-1,TRBJ2-5,CASSEVPGQGQETQYF,TGTGCCAGCAGTGAGGTTCCGGGACAGGGACAAGAGACCCAGTACTTC
-,few,TRBV11-2,TRBJ2-1,CASSTGTGGLNEQFF,TGTGCCAGCAGCACCGGGACTGGCGGGTTGAATGAGCAGTTCTTC
-,-,TRBV3-1/TRBV3-2,TRBJ2-1,CASSQLPPDEQFF,TGTGCCAGCAGCCAACTCCCCCCGGATGAGCAGTTCTTC
-,few,TRBV9,TRBJ2-3,CASSAGGSSTDTQYF,TGTGCCAGCAGCGCAGGGGGGTCTAGCACAGATACGCAGTATTTT
-,-,TRBV19,TRBJ2-5,CASRGNQETQYF,TGTGCCAGTAGGGGCAACCAAGAGACCCAGTACTTC
TRBD1,-,TRBV5-1,TRBJ2-7,CASSIGTGAKGSSYEQYF,TGCGCCAGCAGCATCGGGACAGGGGCCAAAGGGAGCTCCTACGAGCAGTACTTC
TRBD1,-,TRBV5-6,TRBJ1-1,CASSFGTANTEAFF,TGTGCCAGCAGCTTCGGGACAGCGAACACTGAAGCTTTCTTT
-,once,TRBV18,TRBJ1-5,CASSLGQPHSNQPQHF,TGTGCCAGCTCACTCGGACAACCCCATAGCAATCAGCCCCAGCATTTT
-,-,TRBV10-1,TRBJ1-5,CASRCTRRQVLNQPQHF,TGCGCCAGCAGGTGTACCCGCCGACAGGTCCTCAATCAGCCCCAGCATTTT
TRBD1,few,TRBV6-5,TRBJ1-2,CASRQGTNYGYTF,TGTGCCAGTCGACAGGGAACTAACTATGGCTACACCTTC
TRBD2,-,TRBV9,TRBJ2-7,CASSVGSGRGEQYF,TGTGCCAGCAGCGTAGGTAGCGGGAGGGGTGAGCAGTACTTC
-,once,TRBV3-1/TRBV3-2,TRBJ2-1,CASSQQSPGESDEQFF,TGTGCCAGCAGCCAACAAAGCCCCGGGGAGTCCGATGAGCAGTTCTTC
-,-,TRBV20-1,TRBJ2-5,CSATRETQYF,TGCAGTGCTACTCGAGAGACCCAGTACTTC
TRBD1,-,TRBV12-3/TRBV12-4,TRBJ1-5,CASSLQGRQPQHF,TGTGCCAGCAGTCTACAGGGGCGTCAGCCCCAGCATTTT
-,-,TRBV19,TRBJ2-6,CASSSLAPGEPGANVLTF,TGTGCCAGTAGTAGTCTGGCTCCGGGAGAACCTGGGGCCAACGTCCTGACTTTC
-,-,TRBV10-3,TRBJ2-7,CAISVTVYEQYF,TGTGCCATCAGTGTCACGGTCTACGAGCAGTACTTC
-,-,TRBV2,TRBJ1-5,CASSADTGKGQPQHF,TGTGCCAGCAGTGCGGACACAGGGAAGGGTCAGCCCCAGCATTTT
TRBD2,-,TRBV7-3,TRBJ2-3,CASSLAGGSTDTQYF,TGTGCCAGCAGCTTAGCGGGAGGGAGCACAGATACGCAGTATTTT
-,once,TRBV5-4,TRBJ1-5,CASSLEPNSNQPQHF,TGTGCCAGCAGCTTGGAGCCAAATAGCAATCAGCCCCAGCATTTT
TRBD2,-,TRBV11-2,TRBJ2-1,CASSLGRLAGLGNEQFF,TGTGCCAGCAGCTTAGGTAGGCTAGCGGGCCTAGGCAATGAGCAGTTCTTC
-,-,TRBV7-2,TRBJ2-7,CASSSVGPYEQYF,TGTGCCAGCAGCTCCGTCGGTCCCTACGAGCAGTACTTC
TRBD1,few,TRBV3-1/TRBV3-2,TRBJ2-1,CASSPGTDYNEQFF,TGTGCCAGCAGCCCTGGGACAGACTACAATGAGCAGTTCTTC
TRBD2,-,TRBV2,TRBJ2-7,CARQSSGSYEQYF,TGTGCCAGACAATCTAGCGGGAGTTACGAGCAGTACTTC
TRBD1,-,TRBV28,TRBJ1-5,CASSLSSGTVRQPQHF,TGTGCCAGCAGTTTATCGTCGGGGACAGTGCGACAGCCCCAGCATTTT
TRBD1,-,TRBV15,TRBJ2-2,CATSSRTGVVGELFF,TGTGCCACCAGCAGCCGGACAGGGGTGGTCGGGGAGCTGTTTTTT